This entry lists 27 T cell receptor beta chains sequenced from one sample in a study of blood T cells in healthy people across ages. The authors ran a second PCR of roughly 6 to 12 cycles using a sample-barcoded 5' primer and a J-beta primer mix. Via MiXCR, TCRdb re-called the 5' RACE reads, giving one row per CDR3 protein. The table records more than 1 million distinct CDR3 sequences, more than 40% of them present only once. Sequencing was performed on blood. The receptors here all came from a woman in her sixties or seventies in good health.

This clonotype has only a few counts. This chain connects TRBV7-8 to TRBJ2-7, with TRBD1 matching 8 bases. The germline V gene encodes CDR1 SGHVS and CDR2 FQNEAQ. The CDR3 loop spans 14 amino acids. The V segment lost 4 bases and the J segment 2 bases; nucleotides outside the gene matches: 4. In DNA, the CDR3 is TGTGCCAGCAGCTCGGACAGGGCGCCCTACGAGCAGTACTTC. Protein product: CASSSDRAPYEQYF.

The genes are TRBV5-1 and TRBJ2-7; 11 nucleotides align to TRBD2. The CDR3 totals 17 residues. Germline V CDR1 and CDR2: SGHRS, YFSETQ. The junction had 13 bases not matched to a gene; V was cut back by 1 base and J by 7 bases. The CDR3, as DNA: TGCGCCAGCAGCTTGTCTAGCGGGAGGTTGGGGGACAATGAGCAGTACTTC. Its translation is CASSLSSGRLGDNEQYF. The full variable domain, its missing parts supplied by reference TRBV5-1 and TRBJ2-7, is KAGVTQTPRYLIKTRGQQVTLSCSPISGHRSVSWYQQTPGQGLQFLFEYFSETQRNKGNFPGRFSGRQFSNSRSEMNVSTLELGDSALYLCASSLSSGRLGDNEQYFGPGTRLTVT.

This clonotype was found once. The chain combines TRBV12-3 or TRBV12-4 with TRBJ2-3, with D possibly matching TRBD2 (5 bases). There are 17 residues in the CDR3. Here the CDR3 reads CASFLWFPDNGGSTQYF. The DNA of the CDR3 is TGTGCTAGCTTCCTTTGGTTTCCCGACAACGGAGGTAGTACGCAGTATTTT.

This clonotype showed up just a few times. The chain links TRBV7-9 to TRBJ2-7; D remains unclear. The CDR3 runs 15 residues. CDR1 and CDR2 from the germline V gene are SEHNR and FQNEAQ (reference sequence). V was trimmed by 5 bases and J by 2 bases, leaving 16 bases between them. The CDR3 bases are TGTGCCAGCAGCGATTCTCAGGCGGACCCCTACGAGCAGTACTTC. Protein: CASSDSQADPYEQYF.

This clonotype occurred a few times. The rearrangement uses TRBV29-1 and TRBJ2-3, with 8 bases lining up with TRBD1. Germline V gene lookup returns CDR1 SQVTM and CDR2 ANQGSEA. The junction had 3 bases not matched to a gene; V was cut back by 7 bases and J by 0 bases. The CDR3 consists of 13 residues. CDR3 sequence (DNA): TGCAGCGCCGGACAGGGAAGCACAGATACGCAGTATTTT. Protein sequence: CSAGQGSTDTQYF.

This clonotype was detected many times. The chain joins TRBV27 to TRBJ2-3; maybe TRBD2 (6 bases). Trimming shortened V by 5 bases and J by 10 bases, and 25 bases separated the two germline ends. Germline CDR1 is MNHEY and CDR2 is SMNVEV (reference sequence). This CDR3 is 16 amino acids long. The CDR3 reads CASSDRAGPTILAQYF. The DNA of the CDR3 is TGTGCCAGCAGTGACAGAGCGGGTCCGACGATCCTGGCGCAGTATTTT.

This clonotype was counted a single time. V usage is TRBV6-6 and J usage is TRBJ2-5, with a tentative D call TRBD1 (6 bases). The CDR3 totals 16 residues. Germline CDR1 and CDR2: MNHNY and SVGAGI (reference sequence). Trimming removed 0 bases from V and 11 bases from J, with 22 bases in between. In nucleotides, the CDR3 is TGTGCCAGCAGTTACTCGCCAGGGGACCTCTACAATGAGCAGTACTTC. It codes for CASSYSPGDLYNEQYF.

The gene calls are TRBV6-5 and TRBJ2-3; a weak D match, TRBD2 (5 bases). This CDR3 has 14 residues. CDR1 and CDR2 (germline): MNHEY, SVGAGI. V lost 2 bases and J lost 4, with 10 bases in between. This CDR3 reads CASSYRGGADTQYF. CDR3 nucleotides: TGTGCCAGCAGTTACCGGGGTGGAGCAGATACGCAGTATTTT.

The J gene is TRBJ2-7, the V gene TRBV11-3; D remains unclear. With the DNA end fitting TRBJ2-5 better, the J assignment may be wrong. CDR1 and CDR2 (germline): SGHNT, YENEEA. The CDR3 covers 13 residues. The CDR3 sequence is CASSASVRETQYF. In DNA, the CDR3 is TGTGCCAGCAGCGCCAGCGTGAGAGAGACCCAGTACTTC.

The chain links TRBV7-8 to TRBJ2-7, with 8 bases aligning to TRBD2. CDR3 length equals 16 residues. V lost 5 bases and J lost 3; bases outside the gene matches: 12. The germline gives CDR1 SGHVS, CDR2 FQNEAQ. The CDR3 reads CASSGVAGPGSYEQYF. The CDR3 region has the DNA TGTGCCAGCAGCGGGGTAGCGGGACCTGGGAGCTACGAGCAGTACTTC.

This clonotype has just one count. The chain is built from TRBV25-1 and TRBJ1-2, with 8 bases that match TRBD1. Germline assignment: CDR1 MGHDK and CDR2 SYGVNS. The CDR3 sequence is 15 residues long. V dropped 2 bases and J dropped 5; count of bases not matched to a gene: 7. DNA of the CDR3: TGTGCCAGCAGTGAAGCAGGGGGCGCCGATTATGGCTACACCTTC. This translates into CASSEAGGADYGYTF.

This clonotype was recorded at least ten times. V is TRBV24-1 and J is TRBJ2-1, with TRBD2 identical over 11 bases. This CDR3 has 15 amino acids. CDR1 and CDR2 from the germline V gene are KGHDR and SFDVKD. The V gene end was trimmed by 1 base and the J gene end by 10 bases; junction bases not matched to a gene: 5. CDR3 bases: TGTGCCACCAGTGATTTAGCCACTAGCGGGGGCGAGCAGTTCTTC. As protein: CATSDLATSGGEQFF.

This clonotype was detected only a few times. The J gene is TRBJ2-1, the V gene TRBV7-7; TRBD2 aligns across 14 bases. CDR1 and CDR2 (germline): SSHAT, FNYEAQ (reference sequence). The CDR3 is made up of 16 amino acids. Trimming removed 2 bases from V and 6 bases from J; junction bases left unmatched: 3. The CDR3: CASSLRGLAGVNEQFF. The CDR3 bases are TGTGCCAGCAGCTTAAGGGGACTAGCGGGAGTCAATGAGCAGTTCTTC.

The gene calls are TRBV25-1 and TRBJ2-5; D may correspond to TRBD1 or TRBD2 (5 bases each). Trimming cost V 5 bases and J 2 bases, with 12 bases left between them. The CDR3 sequence is 14 residues long. Germline V gene data show CDR1 as MGHDK and CDR2 as SYGVNS. For the CDR3, the DNA is TGTGCCAGCAGTCGGGACGGGATACAAGAGACCCAGTACTTC. Its protein product is CASSRDGIQETQYF.

The CDR3 DNA reads as TGTGCCAGCAGTTTCGGGGGGCCGGATGAAAAACTGTTTTTT. Amino acid sequence: CASSFGGPDEKLFF. V is TRBV11-1 and J is TRBJ1-4, with D perhaps matching TRBD1 (6 bases). The ends were cut back, 6 bases at V and 6 bases at J, with 14 bases in the middle. CDR3 length: 14 amino acids. CDR1 is SGHAT and CDR2 is FQDESV in the germline V gene (reference sequence).

A remark on this clonotype: At one end the junction does not follow the germline gene, possibly because of a read error. The chain couples TRBV5-1 to TRBJ1-6; TRBD1 matches at 12 bases. CDR1 and CDR2 from the germline V gene are SGHRS and YFSETQ. The length of the CDR3 is 16 residues. In nucleotides, the CDR3 is TGCGCCGGCAGCCAACGGGACAGGGGGCCTAATTCACCCCTCCACTTT. It translates to CAGSQRDRGPNSPLHF.

The chain employs TRBV7-2 and TRBJ2-5; weak D call: TRBD1 (5 bases). The end of the DNA aligns better with TRBJ2-7, so the J call may be wrong. The germline V gene has CDR1 SGHTA and CDR2 FQGNSA. CDR3 length equals 14 residues. The CDR3 here is CASSLKRGPNEQYF. The CDR3, as DNA: TGTGCCAGCAGCTTAAAAAGGGGTCCTAACGAGCAGTACTTC.

Of note for this clonotype: With a much larger clone just one base away, this may be a read error. The rearrangement links TRBV7-9 to TRBJ2-1; 7 bases fit TRBD2. Germline V gives CDR1 SEHNR, CDR2 FQNEAQ (reference sequence). This CDR3 is 13 amino acids long. The V segment lost 7 bases and the J segment 3 bases; nucleotides outside the gene matches: 3. The CDR3 loop is CASIASGYNEQFF. For the CDR3, the DNA is TGTGCCAGCATCGCTAGCGGCTACAATGAGCAGTTCTTC.

A single count supports this clonotype. The rearrangement joins TRBV15 to TRBJ2-2, with D perhaps TRBD1 (6 bases). Germline V gene data show CDR1 as LNHNV and CDR2 as YYDKDF (reference sequence). Trimming pared 3 bases from V and 1 base from J, leaving 12 bases between. CDR3 length: 16 amino acids. CDR3 nucleotide sequence: TGTGCCACCAGCAGGAACAGGGTGAAGAACACCGGGGAGCTGTTTTTT. Encoded protein: CATSRNRVKNTGELFF.

The V call is TRBV10-3, the J call TRBJ1-1; D not certain. V lost 0 bases, J lost 1 base, and 18 bases lay in between. Germline assignment: CDR1 ENHRY and CDR2 SYGVKD. CDR3 length equals 18 residues. The CDR3: CAISESTGRRVGNTEAFF. DNA of the CDR3: TGTGCCATCAGTGAGTCGACGGGTCGTCGCGTGGGGAACACTGAAGCTTTCTTT.

The CDR3 DNA sequence: TGTGCCAGCAGCCGGGGCAGGCTGCCTTACAATGAGCAGTTCTTC. This translates into CASSRGRLPYNEQFF. The chain carries TRBV14 and TRBJ2-1; tentatively, D is TRBD1 (5 bases). The CDR3 extends over 15 amino acids. Per germline, CDR1 SGHDN and CDR2 FVKESK. The V gene lost 4 bases and the J gene lost 4 bases, with 14 bases spanning the gap.

This clonotype was seen more than once but under ten times. The chain couples TRBV28 to TRBJ2-1; 7 bases fit TRBD2. V was pared by 11 bases and J by 3 bases, with 13 bases of the junction left unmatched. The germline CDR1 and CDR2 sequences are MDHEN and SYDVKM. CDR3 length: 15 residues. The CDR3, as DNA: TGTGCCGCGACCTGGGGGGGGAGGGACTACAATGAGCAGTTCTTC. This sequence encodes CAATWGGRDYNEQFF.

This chain connects TRBV20-1 to TRBJ2-5; D possibly corresponds to TRBD2 (6 bases). Trimming cost V 7 bases and J 2 bases, with 14 bases left between them. CDR1 is DFQATT and CDR2 is SNEGSKA in the germline V gene (reference sequence). The CDR3 is made up of 13 amino acids. This CDR3 is CSVTMGRQETQYF. The CDR3 DNA reads TGCAGTGTTACAATGGGGAGGCAAGAGACCCAGTACTTC.

V gene TRBV25-1 combines with J gene TRBJ2-1, with 7 bases matching TRBD1. The tail of the sequence fits TRBJ2-7 better, so the J call may be wrong. This CDR3 spans 14 amino acids. From germline, CDR1 is MGHDK and CDR2 SYGVNS. This chain's CDR3 is CASSNRDSYNEQYF. The CDR3 DNA follows: TGTGCCAGTAGCAACCGGGACAGCTACAATGAGCAGTACTTC.

This clonotype has only a few counts. The chain joins TRBV10-2 to TRBJ2-5; 15 bases match TRBD2. Germline values: CDR1 WSHSY, CDR2 SAAADI. The CDR3 is 21 residues long. J lost 11 bases, V lost 3 bases, and 25 bases had no gene match. The CDR3 DNA follows: TGCGCCAGCAGTGACTTTAACAATTTGGGGACTAGCGGGAGGCCCGACCGGGAGCAGTACTTC. Its translation: CASSDFNNLGTSGRPDREQYF.

V gene TRBV5-5 combines with J gene TRBJ1-5; TRBD1 might be the D (5 bases). This CDR3 contains 14 residues. Germline V lookup: CDR1 SGHKS, CDR2 YYEKEE (reference sequence). The V end was cut by 4 bases, the J end by 4 bases, with 12 bases between. The CDR3 protein is CASSRRDGNQPQHF. In nucleotides, the CDR3 is TGTGCCAGCAGCCGCAGGGATGGGAATCAGCCCCAGCATTTT.

This clonotype was observed a single time. Sequence at one end of the junction differs from germline and may be a read error. The rearrangement uses TRBV14 and TRBJ2-7, with 7 nucleotides matching TRBD1. Germline CDR1 SGHDN, CDR2 FVKESK. The CDR3 length is 14 residues. The CDR3 nucleotides read TGTGCCAGCAGCCCGGTCCAGGGGGTTGGCGAGCTGTACTTC. Protein product: CASSPVQGVGELYF.